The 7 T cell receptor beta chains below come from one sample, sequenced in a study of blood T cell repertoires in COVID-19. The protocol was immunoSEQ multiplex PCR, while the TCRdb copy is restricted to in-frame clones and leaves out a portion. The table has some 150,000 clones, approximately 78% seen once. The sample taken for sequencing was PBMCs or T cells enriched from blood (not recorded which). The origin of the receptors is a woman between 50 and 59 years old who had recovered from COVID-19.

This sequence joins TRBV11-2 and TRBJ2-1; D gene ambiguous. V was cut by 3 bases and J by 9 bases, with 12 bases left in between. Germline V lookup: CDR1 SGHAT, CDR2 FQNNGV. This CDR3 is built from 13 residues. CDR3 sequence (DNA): TGTGCCAGCAGCTTGTTCTCCAGTGTTGAGCAGTTCTTC. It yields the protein CASSLFSSVEQFF.

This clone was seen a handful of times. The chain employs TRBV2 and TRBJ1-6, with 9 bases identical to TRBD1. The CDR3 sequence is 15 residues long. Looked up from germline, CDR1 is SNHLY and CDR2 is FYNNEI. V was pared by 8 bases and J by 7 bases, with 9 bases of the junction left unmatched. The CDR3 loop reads CASLRRDRANSPLHF. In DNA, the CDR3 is TGTGCCAGCCTAAGACGGGACAGGGCGAATTCACCCCTCCACTTT.

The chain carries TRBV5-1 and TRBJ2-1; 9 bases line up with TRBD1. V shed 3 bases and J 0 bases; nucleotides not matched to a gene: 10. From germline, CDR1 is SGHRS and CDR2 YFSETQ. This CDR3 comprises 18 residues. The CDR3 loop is CASSSTGTGSSSYNEQFF. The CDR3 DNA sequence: TGCGCCAGCAGCTCCACCGGGACAGGGTCCAGCTCCTACAATGAGCAGTTCTTC.

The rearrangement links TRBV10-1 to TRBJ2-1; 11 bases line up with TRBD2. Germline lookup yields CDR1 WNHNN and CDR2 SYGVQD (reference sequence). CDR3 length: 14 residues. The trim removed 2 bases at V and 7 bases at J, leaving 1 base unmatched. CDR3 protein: CASSEGLAGNEQFF. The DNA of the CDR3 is TGCGCCAGCAGTGAGGGACTAGCGGGTAATGAGCAGTTCTTC.

The CDR3 protein is CASSLTGLAGPTDTQYF. For the CDR3, the DNA is TGCGCCAGCAGCTTAACGGGACTAGCGGGGCCCACAGATACGCAGTATTTT. The chain is built from TRBV5-1 and TRBJ2-3; 13 nucleotides line up with TRBD2. The CDR3 consists of 17 residues. V trimming: 2 bases; J trimming: 2 bases; junction bases outside the gene matches: 5. Germline assignment: CDR1 SGHRS and CDR2 YFSETQ.

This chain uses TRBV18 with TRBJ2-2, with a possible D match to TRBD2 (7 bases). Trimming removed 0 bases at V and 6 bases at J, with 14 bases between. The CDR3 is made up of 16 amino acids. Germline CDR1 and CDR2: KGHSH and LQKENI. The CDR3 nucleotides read TGTGCCAGCTCACCACCGGCGGGGGCGTTATCCGGGGAGCTGTTTTTT. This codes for CASSPPAGALSGELFF.

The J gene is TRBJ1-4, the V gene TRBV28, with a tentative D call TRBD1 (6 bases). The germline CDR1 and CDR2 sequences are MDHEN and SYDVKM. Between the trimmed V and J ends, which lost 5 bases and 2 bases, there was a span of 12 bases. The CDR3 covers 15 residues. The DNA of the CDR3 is TGTGCCAGCAGTCTTACAGGGACGACTAATGAAAAACTGTTTTTT. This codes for CASSLTGTTNEKLFF.